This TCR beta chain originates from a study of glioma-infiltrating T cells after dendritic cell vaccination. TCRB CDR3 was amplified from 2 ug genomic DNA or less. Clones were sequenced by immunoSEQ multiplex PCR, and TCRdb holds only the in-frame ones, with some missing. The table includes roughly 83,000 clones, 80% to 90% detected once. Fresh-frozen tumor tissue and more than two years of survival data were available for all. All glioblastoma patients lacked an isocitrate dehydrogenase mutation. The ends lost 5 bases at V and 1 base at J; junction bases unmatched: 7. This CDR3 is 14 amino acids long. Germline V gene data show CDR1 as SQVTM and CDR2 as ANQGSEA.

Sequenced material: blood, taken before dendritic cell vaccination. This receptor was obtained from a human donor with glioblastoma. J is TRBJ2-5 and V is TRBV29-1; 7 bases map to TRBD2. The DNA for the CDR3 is TGCAGCGTTCGGACTAGAGGCCTCCAAGAGACCCAGTACTTC. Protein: CSVRTRGLQETQYF.